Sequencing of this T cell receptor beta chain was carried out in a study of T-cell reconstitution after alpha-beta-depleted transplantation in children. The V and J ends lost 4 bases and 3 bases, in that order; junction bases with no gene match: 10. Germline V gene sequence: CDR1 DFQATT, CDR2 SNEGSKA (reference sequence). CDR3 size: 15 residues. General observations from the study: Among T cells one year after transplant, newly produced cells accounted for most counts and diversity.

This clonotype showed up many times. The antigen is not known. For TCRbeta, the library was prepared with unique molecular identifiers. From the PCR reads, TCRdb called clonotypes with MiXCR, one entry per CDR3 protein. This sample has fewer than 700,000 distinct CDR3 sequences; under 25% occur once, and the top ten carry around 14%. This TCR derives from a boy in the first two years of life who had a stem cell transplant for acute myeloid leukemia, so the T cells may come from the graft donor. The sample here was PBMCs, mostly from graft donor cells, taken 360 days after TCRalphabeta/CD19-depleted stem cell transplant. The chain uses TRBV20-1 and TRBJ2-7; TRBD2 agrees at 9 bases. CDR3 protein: CSATLVAGDLYEQYF. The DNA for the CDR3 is TGCAGTGCTACCCTGGTAGCGGGGGACCTCTACGAGCAGTACTTC.